This TCR beta chain was captured by sequencing in a study of blood T cell repertoires in COVID-19. Background on the study: From the United States, Italy and Spain came samples of acute and convalescent COVID-19. Sources were T cells, B-cell-depleted T cells, or PBMCs; the material itself was cDNA or gDNA.

TCRdb's copy holds only in-frame clones and misses some; the assay was immunoSEQ multiplex PCR. The data contain 250,000 to 400,000 clones, more than 70% of them seen just once; the ten biggest clones take up 1.5% to 2%. Seattle's cohort entered during active infection and was followed longitudinally. This CDR3 region has 11 residues. The ends were cut back, 7 bases at V and 3 bases at J, with 6 bases in the middle. The V gene's germline CDR1 is MNHEY and CDR2 SVGAGI. This TCR was sampled from a woman in her twenties or thirties with COVID-19, enrolled during active disease. This sequence joins TRBV6-5 and TRBJ1-1; D call uncertain. The sample was peripheral blood. The CDR3 is CASIRYTEAFF. As DNA, the CDR3 is TGTGCCAGCATTAGATACACTGAAGCTTTCTTT.